This T cell receptor beta chain was observed in a study of blood T cell repertoires in COVID-19 (dated by TCRdb to the early 2020s). Study-wide context: The collaborator samples originated in the United States, Italy and Spain and spanned the acute and convalescent phases of COVID-19. The prospective study material was composed of cDNA or gDNA derived from T cells, B-cell-depleted T cells, or PBMCs. Deeply sampled blood TCRbeta repertoires from subjects exposed to, actively infected with, or recovered from COVID-19 were included in the dataset. The repertoires were released in a freely available public database intended as a resource for research on the immune response to SARS-CoV-2. Samples came from the ongoing ImmuneRACE study (first 160 participants) plus 1,254 subjects from 6 global collaborators. Sample metadata almost always included a de-identified subject ID, COVID-19 status, age in years and sex. Where HLA class I and class II types were available, the types were taken from metadata supplied by the sample provider, not from assay-based typing. Beyond this particular receptor, the publication reports: Clinical and demographic metadata were provided uncurated, with the amount varying by source and participant.

Regarding this clone: It lacks a known antigen. No base-level quality is on record; no much larger clone is a single base apart.

The collaborating institutions used their own protocols to collect whole blood in K2EDTA tubes. For TCRbeta analysis, collaborators shipped samples as frozen whole blood, isolated PBMCs, or DNA extracted from either of those sample types. TCRbeta CDR3 regions were amplified from genomic DNA by means of the immunoSEQ Assay, a bias-controlled multiplex PCR. Per the source publication's procedure: The number of nucleated cells in each sample was estimated from the amplification of reference gene primers within the assay. To quantify the absolute abundance of each unique TCRbeta CDR3 rearrangement, sequence reads were collapsed and filtered. Productive Simpson clonality was computed per sample as the square root of Simpson's diversity index over productive rearrangements. The immuneACCESS repertoire file appears here via TCRdb, limited to in-frame rearrangements. These files lack a portion of the clones; in checked studies, under half of the deficit traces to unresolved V genes, and the cause of the others is not known. That table is the source of V, J and clone size, and D and trimming were worked out from the DNA. A total of 210,000 or so clones appear in this sample, roughly 90% of them only once. Around 7% of the sample is held by the ten biggest clonotypes.

Material: peripheral blood. The source is a man aged 40-55 years with acute or convalescent COVID-19.

The nucleotide sequence is TGTGCCAGCCGGGACACCGATACGCAGTATTTT. Its translation is CASRDTDTQYF. The rearranged chain carries TRBV2 and TRBJ2-3; the D gene is perhaps TRBD1, from 6 matching bases. The CDR3 starts with the cysteine, ends with the phenylalanine, and has 11 residues. CDR3 DNA is the only sequence kept; it has 33 bases, read in frame from the first base. Between the V and J ends, shortened by 8 bases and 6 bases respectively, the junction contains 9 bases. Via the germline V gene, CDR1 is SNHLY and CDR2 FYNNEI.